One and the same sample provided the 27 T cell receptor beta chains below, sequenced in a study of control samples from healthy donors and cancer patients. Sequenced by immunoSEQ multiplex PCR; TCRdb stores in-frame clones only, minus some. The sample lists about 150,000 clones; over 85% were seen once. Sample: blood. Receptor source: a man aged 35 to 55 in good health.

DNA of the CDR3: TGTGCCAGCAGCTTACAGGGGAACACCATATATTTT. As protein: CASSLQGNTIYF. The chain couples TRBV7-2 to TRBJ1-3; D may be TRBD1 (6 bases). CDR3 length: 12 residues. Trimming cost V 2 bases and J 7 bases, with 6 bases left between them. Germline CDR1 reads SGHTA; CDR2 reads FQGNSA. Using reference TRBV7-2 and TRBJ1-3 for the parts outside the CDR3, the full variable domain is GAGVSQSPSNKVTEKGKDVELRCDPISGHTALYWYRQSLGQGLEFLIYFQGNSAPDKSGLPSDRFSAERTGGSVSTLTIQRTQQEDSAVYLCASSLQGNTIYFGEGSWLTVV.

The rearrangement uses TRBV7-9 and TRBJ1-2, with 7 bases that match TRBD1. The V gene's germline CDR1 is SEHNR and CDR2 FQNEAQ (reference sequence). Trimming cost V 5 bases and J 3 bases; bases outside gene matches: 9. The CDR3 has 15 amino acids. CDR3 sequence reads: CASSRRQGTDYGYTF. The CDR3 coding sequence is TGTGCCAGCAGCCGCCGACAGGGAACGGACTATGGCTACACCTTC.

The gene calls are TRBV5-6 and TRBJ2-1; 8 bases map to TRBD1. Germline CDR1 reads SGHDT; CDR2 reads YYEEEE. Trimming took 5 bases from V and 7 from J; bases not matched to a gene: 5. The CDR3 has 13 amino acids. CDR3 DNA sequence: TGTGCCAGCAGGCGGACAGGGCTAAATGAGCAGTTCTTC. Amino acids: CASRRTGLNEQFF.

J is TRBJ2-2 and V is TRBV5-1; D may be TRBD1 or TRBD2 (5 bases each). The ends were cut back, 4 bases at V and 0 bases at J, with 10 bases in the middle. The CDR3 runs to 15 residues. Germline-derived CDR1 and CDR2 are SGHRS and YFSETQ. The CDR3 DNA reads as TGCGCCAGCAGCGGCTGGGACCCGAACACCGGGGAGCTGTTTTTT. It codes for CASSGWDPNTGELFF.

V and J are TRBV4-1 and TRBJ2-1; D possibly corresponds to TRBD1 (6 bases). Germline CDR1 MGHRA, CDR2 YSYEKL. V gave up 4 bases and J gave up 6 bases, with 10 bases separating them. CDR3 length equals 13 residues. CDR3 residues: CASSLVRGNEQFF. The CDR3 region has the DNA TGCGCCAGCAGCCTTGTCAGGGGCAATGAGCAGTTCTTC.

The CDR3 sequence: CASSFSRGLGQELFF. CDR3 coding DNA: TGTGCCAGCAGCTTCAGCAGGGGGCTCGGGCAGGAGCTGTTTTTT. V is TRBV7-9 and J is TRBJ2-2, with TRBD1 matching 8 bases. Germline V gene data show CDR1 as SEHNR and CDR2 as FQNEAQ (reference sequence). The CDR3 spans 15 residues. V was pared by 3 bases and J by 10 bases, with 10 bases of the junction left unmatched.

This rearrangement joins TRBV6-5 to TRBJ1-2; D might be TRBD1 (6 bases). With 5 bases removed from V and 3 bases from J, the gap between germline ends came to 13 bases. Germline V gene lookup returns CDR1 MNHEY and CDR2 SVGAGI. The CDR3 is 14 amino acids. In nucleotides, the CDR3 is TGTGCCAGCAGTACCACAGGGTTGGACTATGGCTACACCTTC. Encoded protein: CASSTTGLDYGYTF.

A remark on this clone: The sample holds other DNA sequences that translate to the same CDR3. This sequence joins TRBV29-1 and TRBJ1-1; no clear D. Germline V gene sequence: CDR1 SQVTM, CDR2 ANQGSEA. The CDR3 is 11 residues long. Trimming took 6 bases from V and 2 from J, leaving 7 bases between them. The CDR3 nucleotides read TGCAGCGTCCCCGACAACACTGAAGCTTTCTTT. Its protein product is CSVPDNTEAFF.

J is TRBJ1-6 and V is TRBV19, with unresolved D. CDR1 and CDR2 (germline): LNHDA, SQIVND (reference sequence). There are 15 residues in the CDR3. V was cut by 5 bases and J by 8 bases, with 16 bases left in between. The CDR3, as DNA: TGTGCCAGTAGTCCCCTCGGGGTCGGCGATTCACCCCTCCACTTT. It is translated as CASSPLGVGDSPLHF.

The J gene is TRBJ1-5, the V gene TRBV6-5; no clear D. Trimming took off 0 bases at V and 0 bases at J, with 6 bases between the two ends. The CDR3 runs 15 residues. Germline CDR1 MNHEY, CDR2 SVGAGI. This chain's CDR3 is CASSYSGSSNQPQHF. CDR3 sequence (DNA): TGTGCCAGCAGTTACTCGGGGAGTAGCAATCAGCCCCAGCATTTT.

The chain uses TRBV27 and TRBJ1-1, with D perhaps TRBD1 (6 bases). V lost 11 bases, J lost 0 bases, and 16 bases lay in between. This CDR3 is built from 14 residues. The germline gives CDR1 MNHEY, CDR2 SMNVEV (reference sequence). The CDR3 loop is CAVRGGGLNTEAFF. The CDR3 DNA is TGTGCCGTTCGAGGGGGGGGATTGAACACTGAAGCTTTCTTT.

The genes are TRBV5-1 and TRBJ2-5, with 8 bases identical to TRBD1. This CDR3 has 14 amino acids. V lost 5 bases and J lost 1; bases outside the gene matches: 4. Germline V gene lookup returns CDR1 SGHRS and CDR2 YFSETQ. This CDR3 is CASSLTGVQETQYF. CDR3 in DNA: TGCGCCAGCAGTTTGACAGGGGTCCAAGAGACCCAGTACTTC. Looking up the rest from reference TRBV5-1 and TRBJ2-5 gives the full variable domain: KAGVTQTPRYLIKTRGQQVTLSCSPISGHRSVSWYQQTPGQGLQFLFEYFSETQRNKGNFPGRFSGRQFSNSRSEMNVSTLELGDSALYLCASSLTGVQETQYFGPGTRLLVL.

The V and J genes are TRBV9 and TRBJ1-1; D is ambiguous. V shed 3 bases and J shed 0 bases, with 12 bases lying between them. The CDR3 covers 15 residues. CDR1 and CDR2 (germline): SGDLS, YYNGEE. CDR3 DNA: TGTGCCAGCAGCGCACTCCAGGTTTTGAACACTGAAGCTTTCTTT. As protein: CASSALQVLNTEAFF.

The count of this clone is one. The chain recombines TRBV7-9 with TRBJ1-6, with no clear D. Germline V gene data show CDR1 as SEHNR and CDR2 as FQNEAQ (reference sequence). Deletions cut 0 bases from V and 10 bases from J, with 7 bases between. This CDR3 region has 13 residues. The CDR3 sequence: CASSLAEGSPLHF. In DNA form, the CDR3 reads TGTGCCAGCAGCTTAGCGGAGGGATCACCCCTCCACTTT.

The chain combines TRBV5-1 with TRBJ2-7; D gene uncertain. Trimming took off 4 bases at V and 0 bases at J, with 8 bases between the two ends. Looked up from germline, CDR1 is SGHRS and CDR2 is YFSETQ. The CDR3 runs to 13 residues. The CDR3 region is CASSPSSSYEQYF. The DNA for the CDR3 is TGCGCCAGCAGCCCATCAAGCTCCTACGAGCAGTACTTC.

The chain has TRBV28 and TRBJ1-6; D gene ambiguous. The V end was cut by 6 bases, the J end by 0 bases, with 15 bases between. This CDR3 is built from 17 residues. The germline V gene has CDR1 MDHEN and CDR2 SYDVKM. CDR3 sequence: CASSPPLGGSYNSPLHF. CDR3 sequence (DNA): TGTGCCAGCAGCCCGCCCCTTGGTGGCTCCTATAATTCACCCCTCCACTTT.

The V call is TRBV27, the J call TRBJ1-4, with D tentatively TRBD1 (6 bases). CDR3 length equals 15 residues. V lost 7 bases to trimming and J lost 7 bases, with 19 bases between them. CDR1 MNHEY and CDR2 SMNVEV come from the germline V gene (reference sequence). CDR3 DNA sequence: TGTGCCAGCACTCTGCGGTTGGGGGCTGGTGAAAAACTGTTTTTT. Protein product: CASTLRLGAGEKLFF.

The chain carries TRBV20-1 and TRBJ1-1; unclear D gene. CDR3 length equals 11 residues. Germline V gene lookup returns CDR1 DFQATT and CDR2 SNEGSKA (reference sequence). CDR3 DNA: TGCGGTTCCTACCTGAACACTGAAGCTTTCTTT. Translated: CGSYLNTEAFF.

This chain joins TRBV4-1 and TRBJ1-5; 8 bases map to TRBD1. The junction had 4 bases not matched to a gene; V was cut back by 3 bases and J by 6 bases. The CDR3 loop spans 14 amino acids. Germline CDR1 is MGHRA and CDR2 is YSYEKL. The CDR3 loop is CASSQLQGGQPQHF. The CDR3 region has the DNA TGCGCCAGCAGCCAGTTACAGGGGGGTCAGCCCCAGCATTTT.

This chain joins TRBV7-8 and TRBJ2-5; D gene uncertain. The CDR3 length is 14 residues. Per germline, CDR1 SGHVS and CDR2 FQNEAQ. V gave up 1 base and J gave up 1 base, with 7 bases separating them. This CDR3 reads CASSLEAGQETQYF. In nucleotides, the CDR3 is TGTGCCAGCAGCTTAGAGGCAGGCCAAGAGACCCAGTACTTC. Drawing the rest from reference TRBV7-8 and TRBJ2-5, the complete variable domain is GAGVSQSPRYKVAKRGQDVALRCDPISGHVSLFWYQQALGQGPEFLTYFQNEAQLDKSGLPSDRFFAERPEGSVSTLKIQRTQQEDSAVYLCASSLEAGQETQYFGPGTRLLVL.

Only one count was recorded for this clone. The chain recombines TRBV4-1 with TRBJ1-4; possible D gene TRBD1, 5 bases. The CDR3 is 13 residues long. V was clipped by 2 bases and J by 8 bases, with 9 bases between them. Germline lookup yields CDR1 MGHRA and CDR2 YSYEKL. CDR3 coding DNA: TGCGCCAGCAGCCAAAAGGGGTGGGAAAAACTGTTTTTT. Translating gives CASSQKGWEKLFF.

V usage is TRBV4-1 and J usage is TRBJ2-1; 7 nucleotides match TRBD1. Germline V gene data show CDR1 as MGHRA and CDR2 as YSYEKL. The trim removed 1 base at V and 0 bases at J, leaving 3 bases unmatched. This CDR3 is built from 16 residues. CDR3 DNA: TGCGCCAGCAGCCAAGCCGGGACAGCCTCCTACAATGAGCAGTTCTTC. Its translation is CASSQAGTASYNEQFF.

The chain links TRBV5-4 to TRBJ2-7, with D hard to call. The CDR3 sequence is 15 residues long. Trimming left V 4 bases short and J 5 bases short, with 19 bases between. Germline CDR1 is SGHNT and CDR2 is YYREEE (reference sequence). The DNA of the CDR3 is TGTGCCAGCAGCCAGAGGACCCAACAACCCCACGAGCAGTACTTC. Amino acid sequence: CASSQRTQQPHEQYF.

The chain recombines TRBV7-8 with TRBJ1-1, with 11 positions matching TRBD1. Trimming cost V 5 bases and J 4 bases; bases outside gene matches: 9. The CDR3 contains 16 residues. Germline CDR1 SGHVS, CDR2 FQNEAQ. Here the CDR3 DNA reads TGTGCCAGCAGCGTGGACAGGGGGCGACGGGCCACTGAAGCTTTCTTT. Translation gives CASSVDRGRRATEAFF. The full variable domain, its missing parts supplied by reference TRBV7-8 and TRBJ1-1, is GAGVSQSPRYKVAKRGQDVALRCDPISGHVSLFWYQQALGQGPEFLTYFQNEAQLDKSGLPSDRFFAERPEGSVSTLKIQRTQQEDSAVYLCASSVDRGRRATEAFFGQGTRLTVV.

This CDR3 reads CAWRTANTGELFF. CDR3 bases: TGTGCCTGGAGGACAGCGAACACCGGGGAGCTGTTTTTT. The chain joins TRBV30 to TRBJ2-2; D might be TRBD1 (5 bases). Per the germline V gene, CDR1 is GTSNPN and CDR2 is SVGIG (reference sequence). The length of the CDR3 is 13 residues. V lost 3 bases and J lost 0, with 5 bases in between.

The V gene is TRBV11-1, the J gene TRBJ2-7; TRBD2 is a possible D gene (6 bases). Germline CDR1 and CDR2: SGHAT and FQDESV (reference sequence). V shed 4 bases and J shed 2 bases, with 15 bases lying between them. The CDR3 is 15 amino acids. The DNA of the CDR3 is TGTGCCAGCAGCTCGGGGCCGGGAGTGACCTACGAGCAGTACTTC. It specifies CASSSGPGVTYEQYF.

The chain is built from TRBV5-1 and TRBJ2-2; TRBD2 is a possible D gene (6 bases). This CDR3 is built from 14 residues. The V gene's germline CDR1 is SGHRS and CDR2 YFSETQ. The CDR3 reads CASREAGLTGELFF. The CDR3, as DNA: TGCGCGTCTAGGGAGGCGGGGCTCACCGGGGAGCTGTTTTTT.